The 17 T cell receptor beta chains reported below all come from one sample, sequenced in a study of blood T cell repertoires in COVID-19 (TCRdb year 2020). Library construction relied on the immunoSEQ multiplex PCR assay. The table comes from immuneACCESS by way of TCRdb, which keeps in-frame sequences with V and J called. Part of the clones is missing from these tables; in studies checked, under half for an unresolved V gene and the rest for unknown reasons. This sample comprises about 300,000 clones, roughly nine tenths of them detected only once. The ten most abundant clones make up over 2% of the sample. The sequencing sample was made of PBMCs or T cells enriched from blood (not recorded which). The source of these receptors is a woman in her late teens or twenties who had recovered from COVID-19.

The chain joins TRBV6-5 to TRBJ2-1, with D possibly matching TRBD2 (6 bases). Trimming shortened V by 8 bases and J by 3 bases, and 11 bases separated the two germline ends. CDR3 length equals 13 residues. Germline-derived CDR1 and CDR2 are MNHEY and SVGAGI. The CDR3 nucleotides are TGTGCCAGCGGAGGGGAGTACTACAATGAGCAGTTCTTC. It encodes CASGGEYYNEQFF.

The J gene is TRBJ2-1, the V gene TRBV15, with D possibly TRBD2 on 6 matching bases. Germline-derived CDR1 and CDR2 are LNHNV and YYDKDF (reference sequence). This CDR3 has 14 amino acids. V was shortened by 3 bases and J by 7 bases, with 13 bases between the two germline ends. CDR3 bases: TGTGCCACCAGCAGTGCGGGGCTAGGGAATGAGCAGTTCTTC. Encoded protein: CATSSAGLGNEQFF.

The CDR3 coding sequence is TGTGCCAGCTCACCATCCCTTGCGGGGTTAGGGAATGAGCAGTTCTTC. Its protein is CASSPSLAGLGNEQFF. The chain recombines TRBV18 with TRBJ2-1, with D maybe TRBD2 (6 bases). The germline gives CDR1 KGHSH, CDR2 LQKENI. CDR3 size: 16 residues. V was shortened by 2 bases and J by 7 bases, with 18 bases between the two germline ends.

The genes are TRBV16 and TRBJ2-5, with D perhaps TRBD1 (5 bases). The V gene's germline CDR1 is KGHSY and CDR2 FQNENV. The V and J ends lost 3 bases and 1 base respectively, with 15 bases between them. The CDR3 is made up of 16 amino acids. The DNA for the CDR3 is TGTGCCAGCAGCCACAGGGATGAGACTCCCCAAGAGACCCAGTACTTC. Translated, it gives CASSHRDETPQETQYF. The whole variable domain, filled in from reference TRBV16 and TRBJ2-5, reads GEEVAQTPKHLVRGEGQKAKLYCAPIKGHSYVFWYQQVLKNEFKFLISFQNENVFDETGMPKERFSAKCLPNSPCSLEIQATKLEDSAVYFCASSHRDETPQETQYFGPGTRLLVL.

The CDR3 here is CASSSMGQGTYNSPLHF. CDR3 coding DNA: TGTGCCAGCAGTTCTATGGGACAGGGCACCTATAATTCACCCCTCCACTTT. The chain joins TRBV27 to TRBJ1-6; 9 bases agree with TRBD1. CDR3 size: 17 residues. The V segment lost 4 bases and the J segment 2 bases; nucleotides outside the gene matches: 6. Germline assignment: CDR1 MNHEY and CDR2 SMNVEV (reference sequence).

The gene calls are TRBV19 and TRBJ2-4, with D perhaps matching TRBD2 (5 bases). Germline CDR1 is LNHDA and CDR2 is SQIVND (reference sequence). The ends were cut back, 3 bases at V and 3 bases at J, with 12 bases in the middle. The CDR3 runs 15 residues. The chain's CDR3 is CASSMGLGSKNIQYF. The DNA of the CDR3 is TGTGCCAGTAGTATGGGATTGGGGAGCAAAAACATTCAGTACTTC.

The chain joins TRBV9 to TRBJ2-1, with 8 bases aligning to TRBD1. The CDR3 runs 16 residues. Germline V gene lookup returns CDR1 SGDLS and CDR2 YYNGEE. After removal of 3 bases from V and 2 bases from J, the junction contained 7 bases not matched to a gene. CDR3: CASSGRQGAAYNEQFF. CDR3 DNA sequence: TGTGCCAGCAGCGGAAGGCAGGGGGCGGCCTACAATGAGCAGTTCTTC.

This clone occurred a few times. The CDR3 DNA sequence: TGTGCCAGCAGGCCCGCTCCTGAACGGGACAGGGTAGATTCACCCCTCCACTTT. This sequence encodes CASRPAPERDRVDSPLHF. The chain has TRBV7-9 and TRBJ1-6, with TRBD1 matching 9 bases. Germline values: CDR1 SEHNR, CDR2 FQNEAQ (reference sequence). The CDR3 covers 18 residues. V gave up 6 bases and J gave up 8 bases; unmatched junction bases: 17.

This chain connects TRBV28 to TRBJ1-2, with 8 bases fitting TRBD1. The length of the CDR3 is 14 residues. In germline, CDR1 is MDHEN, CDR2 SYDVKM. J was trimmed by 2 bases and V by 6 bases; bases with no gene match: 5. The CDR3 is CASSPGGSNYGYTF. The DNA of the CDR3 is TGTGCCAGCAGCCCAGGGGGCTCGAACTATGGCTACACCTTC.

J is TRBJ1-5 and V is TRBV7-2; TRBD1 matches 8 bases. Germline V gene data show CDR1 as SGHTA and CDR2 as FQGNSA. The CDR3 covers 14 residues. Trimming removed 5 bases from V and 6 bases from J; junction bases left unmatched: 6. This chain's CDR3 is CASSQRTGTQPQHF. For the CDR3, the DNA is TGTGCCAGCAGCCAGCGGACAGGGACTCAGCCCCAGCATTTT.

The chain employs TRBV6-5 and TRBJ2-1; TRBD2 aligns across 9 bases. Losses at the gene ends were 6 bases for V and 6 bases for J; bases not matched to a gene: 9. Germline CDR1 is MNHEY and CDR2 is SVGAGI. CDR3 length: 15 residues. The DNA of the CDR3 is TGTGCCAGCAGCCTTAGCGGGAGACCTTTCAATGAGCAGTTCTTC. The encoded protein is CASSLSGRPFNEQFF.

This clone was detected once. Other DNA sequences in the sample encode the same CDR3. The chain has TRBV9 and TRBJ2-7; perhaps TRBD1 as D (6 bases). V was trimmed by 4 bases and J by 4 bases, leaving 15 bases between them. The CDR3 has 14 residues. Germline CDR1 is SGDLS and CDR2 is YYNGEE. For the CDR3, the DNA is TGTGCCAGCAGCCCGGGACAAACTCAGTACGAGCAGTACTTC. Its translation: CASSPGQTQYEQYF.

This clone was recorded only once. The chain employs TRBV15 and TRBJ2-1, with TRBD1 identical over 7 bases. The V segment lost 8 bases and the J segment 6 bases; nucleotides outside the gene matches: 16. The germline CDR1 and CDR2 sequences are LNHNV and YYDKDF (reference sequence). The CDR3 spans 16 residues. The CDR3 DNA is TGTGCCACCGCTAGGCCACGGGACAGAGGACGCAATGAGCAGTTCTTC. This gives the protein CATARPRDRGRNEQFF.

The rearrangement links TRBV5-6 to TRBJ2-7, with TRBD1 matching 8 bases. The CDR3 consists of 14 residues. Trimming removed 5 bases from V and 7 bases from J; junction bases left unmatched: 11. In germline, CDR1 is SGHDT, CDR2 YYEEEE. The DNA of the CDR3 is TGTGCCAGCAGGCGCCGCGACAGGGGCGGTGAGCAGTACTTC. It specifies CASRRRDRGGEQYF.

The chain couples TRBV6-1 to TRBJ1-5, with D possibly TRBD1 on 5 matching bases. CDR1 is MNHNS, CDR2 SASEGT, per germline. The V end lost 2 bases, the J end lost 7 bases, and 9 bases lay between the germline ends. The CDR3 spans 13 residues. The CDR3 reads CASSEIRAQPQHF. The CDR3 DNA reads as TGTGCCAGCAGTGAAATCAGGGCACAGCCCCAGCATTTT.

V and J are TRBV6-5 and TRBJ2-3; D gene ambiguous. The CDR3 runs to 14 residues. V was shortened by 6 bases and J by 3 bases, with 13 bases between the two germline ends. In germline, CDR1 is MNHEY, CDR2 SVGAGI. The CDR3 coding sequence is TGTGCCAGCAGCCGGCCGGGTCCTACAGATACGCAGTATTTT. This gives the protein CASSRPGPTDTQYF.

This chain links TRBV28 with TRBJ1-1; 7 nucleotides align to TRBD1. J was trimmed by 3 bases and V by 3 bases; bases with no gene match: 4. The germline V gene has CDR1 MDHEN and CDR2 SYDVKM. The CDR3 consists of 14 residues. CDR3 DNA: TGTGCCAGCAGTTTCTCCGGGACAGACACTGAAGCTTTCTTT. It codes for CASSFSGTDTEAFF.